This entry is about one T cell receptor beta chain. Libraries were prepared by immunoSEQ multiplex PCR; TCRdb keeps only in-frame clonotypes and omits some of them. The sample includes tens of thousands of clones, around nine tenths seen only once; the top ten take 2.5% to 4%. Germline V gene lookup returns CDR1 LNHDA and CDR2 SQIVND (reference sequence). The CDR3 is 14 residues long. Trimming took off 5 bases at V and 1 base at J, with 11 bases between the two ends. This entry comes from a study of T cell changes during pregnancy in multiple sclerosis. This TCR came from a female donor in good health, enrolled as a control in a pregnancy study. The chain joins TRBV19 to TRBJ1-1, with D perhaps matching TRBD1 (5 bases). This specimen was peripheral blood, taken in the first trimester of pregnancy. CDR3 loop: CASSWVTENTEAFF. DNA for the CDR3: TGTGCCAGTAGTTGGGTGACAGAGAACACTGAAGCTTTCTTT.